This TCR beta chain was sequenced during a study of identifying expanded T cells in peripheral blood. Germline CDR1 is SGHNT and CDR2 is YYREEE (reference sequence). The CDR3 has 13 amino acids. V was trimmed by 2 bases and J by 4 bases, leaving 7 bases between them. Sequencing was performed with immunoSEQ multiplex PCR; in TCRdb, only in-frame clones are kept and a portion is missing. The sample contains 91,000 or so clones, around nine tenths of which appear only once. Sample: blood. The V call is TRBV5-4, the J call TRBJ2-1; D remains ambiguous. The source of this sequence is a person aged 18-70 years in good health. The CDR3, as DNA: TGTGCCAGCAGCTTTGGACCGTACAATGAGCAGTTCTTC. It translates to CASSFGPYNEQFF.